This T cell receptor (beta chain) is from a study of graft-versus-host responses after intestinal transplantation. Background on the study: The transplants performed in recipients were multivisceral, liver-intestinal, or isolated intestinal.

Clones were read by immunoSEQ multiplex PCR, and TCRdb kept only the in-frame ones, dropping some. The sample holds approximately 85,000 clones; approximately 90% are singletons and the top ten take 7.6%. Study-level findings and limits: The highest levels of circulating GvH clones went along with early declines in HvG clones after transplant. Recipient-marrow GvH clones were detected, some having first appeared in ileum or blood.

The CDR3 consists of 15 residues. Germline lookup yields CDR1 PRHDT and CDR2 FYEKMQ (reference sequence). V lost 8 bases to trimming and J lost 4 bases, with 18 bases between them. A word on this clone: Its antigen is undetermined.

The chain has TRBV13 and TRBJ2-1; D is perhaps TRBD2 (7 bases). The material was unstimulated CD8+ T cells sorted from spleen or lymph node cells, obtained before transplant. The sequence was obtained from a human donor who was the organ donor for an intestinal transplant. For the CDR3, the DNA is TGTGCCAGCCGCTGGGGGGGCAACAATTACAATGAGCAGTTCTTC. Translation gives CASRWGGNNYNEQFF.